Listed here is a single TCR beta chain. The sample comes from a study of T cells after somatic rescue of genetic block. TCRdb's table, derived via immunoSEQ multiplex PCR, lists solely in-frame clones and lacks some. The table includes 110,000 or so clones, 80% to 95% detected once. The CDR3 loop spans 11 amino acids. Per the germline V gene, CDR1 is GTSNPN and CDR2 is SVGIG (reference sequence). V shed 3 bases and J shed 12 bases, with 9 bases lying between them. The sequenced sample consisted of peripheral blood mononuclear cells (PBMCs). The source of this sequence is a woman aged 18-29 years. This chain uses TRBV30 with TRBJ1-6, with no clear D. The CDR3 sequence is CAWSVEGPLHF. CDR3 coding DNA: TGTGCCTGGAGCGTTGAGGGACCCCTCCACTTT.